One and the same sample provided the 12 T cell receptor beta chains below, sequenced in a study of molecular identifiers for immune sequencing clone quantification. TCRdb reanalysed the PCR reads using MiXCR and keeps one entry per CDR3 protein. In the table there are under 600,000 distinct CDR3 sequences, about a fifth of which are singletons. Material: naive CD8+ T cells from blood, with Jurkat cell RNA spiked in. The subset denotes: FACS-sorted CD8+CD4-CCR7+CD45RA+ naive T cells. All receptors derive from a human donor in good health. Some libraries in this study had Jurkat cell RNA spiked in.

The table lists this clonotype with many counts. CDR3 residues: CASSGGNQPQHF. The CDR3 nucleotides read TGTGCCAGCAGCGGGGGCAATCAGCCCCAGCATTTT. The chain carries TRBV9 and TRBJ1-5; D is unresolved. V gave up 3 bases and J gave up 2 bases, with 3 bases separating them. Germline V lookup: CDR1 SGDLS, CDR2 YYNGEE. This CDR3 is 12 amino acids long.

In the case of this clonotype: The germline gene is not matched at one end of the junction; a read error may be the cause. The CDR3 is CASSLEDSETAAEKQFF. CDR3 coding DNA: TGTGCCAGCAGCCTGGAGGATTCCGAGACAGCCGCAGAAAAACAGTTTTTT. The chain employs TRBV7-9 and TRBJ1-4; weak D call: TRBD1 (5 bases). Germline V gene lookup returns CDR1 SEHNR and CDR2 FQNEAQ (reference sequence). This CDR3 is built from 17 residues.

This clonotype was counted many times. The chain carries TRBV7-9 and TRBJ2-3, with 12 bases identical to TRBD2. J gave up 4 bases and V 4 bases, and 6 bases lay outside the gene matches. Looked up from germline, CDR1 is SEHNR and CDR2 is FQNEAQ (reference sequence). The CDR3 has 16 residues. DNA of the CDR3: TGTGCCAGCAGCTCGCTAGCGGGAGGGCCCCCAGATACGCAGTATTTT. This sequence encodes CASSSLAGGPPDTQYF.

As to this clonotype: A much larger clonotype is one base distant, so this may be a read error. The rearrangement uses TRBV19 and TRBJ2-2; D ambiguous. Germline V gene data show CDR1 as LNHDA and CDR2 as SQIVND (reference sequence). The CDR3 extends over 16 amino acids. V gave up 3 bases and J gave up 1 base, with 12 bases separating them. The CDR3 region is CASSITAELNTGELFF. In nucleotides, the CDR3 is TGTGCCAGTAGTATTACGGCTGAATTGAACACCGGGGAGCTGTTTTTT.

In this sample, this clonotype turned up many times. The chain carries TRBV28 and TRBJ1-1, with D uncertain. Germline V gene sequence: CDR1 MDHEN, CDR2 SYDVKM. V gave up 4 bases and J gave up 1 base, with 4 bases separating them. This CDR3 has 12 residues. The CDR3 is CASSSTNTEAFF. The CDR3 DNA follows: TGTGCCAGCAGTTCCACGAACACTGAAGCTTTCTTT.

This clonotype has just a few counts. The chain links TRBV20-1 to TRBJ2-7; 8 positions match TRBD1. V trimming: 1 base; J trimming: 3 bases; junction bases outside the gene matches: 8. The CDR3 has 15 residues. Germline CDR1 and CDR2: DFQATT and SNEGSKA (reference sequence). CDR3: CSARVRDRLNYEQYF. CDR3 DNA: TGCAGTGCTAGAGTTCGGGACAGGCTAAACTACGAGCAGTACTTC.

This clonotype was seen at least ten times. The J gene is TRBJ1-1, the V gene TRBV12-3 or TRBV12-4; D gene ambiguous. The CDR3 has 11 amino acids. V was trimmed by 0 bases and J by 11 bases, leaving 7 bases between them. CDR3 coding DNA: TGTGCCAGCAGTTTAGCCCCTAGGGCTTTCTTT. Residues: CASSLAPRAFF.

This clonotype was observed many times. The chain uses TRBV25-1 and TRBJ2-7; 8 bases line up with TRBD2. V lost 3 bases to trimming and J lost 2 bases; unmatched junction nucleotides: 3. Germline CDR1 and CDR2: MGHDK and SYGVNS. The CDR3 length is 14 residues. The CDR3 sequence: CASSERGAAYEQYF. CDR3 coding DNA: TGTGCCAGCAGTGAGCGGGGGGCTGCCTACGAGCAGTACTTC.

This clonotype was observed a few times. J is TRBJ2-6 and V is TRBV3-1; the match to TRBD2 covers 8 bases. This CDR3 has 18 residues. Germline-derived CDR1 and CDR2 are LGHDT and YNNKEL (reference sequence). Losses at the gene ends were 4 bases for V and 2 bases for J; bases not matched to a gene: 10. The DNA for the CDR3 is TGTGCCAGCAGCCCAGTCCGGGAGGGGGTCACTGGGGCCAACGTCCTGACTTTC. Protein sequence: CASSPVREGVTGANVLTF.

Note on this clonotype: A much more abundant neighbour one base away suggests this may be a read error. The genes are TRBV10-2 and TRBJ2-3; the D gene could be TRBD1 or TRBD2 (6 bases each). The germline V gene encodes CDR1 WSHSY and CDR2 SAAADI. There are 14 residues in the CDR3. CDR3: CASFEGGSTDTQCF. Here the CDR3 DNA reads TGCGCCAGCTTCGAGGGGGGTAGCACAGATACGCAGTGTTTT.

Worth noting for this clonotype: A much larger clone sits a single nucleotide away, making a read error possible. This sequence joins TRBV5-6 and TRBJ2-3, with D possibly being TRBD1 or TRBD2 (5 bases each). The germline gives CDR1 SGHDT, CDR2 YYEEEE. There are 16 residues in the CDR3. In DNA, the CDR3 is TGTGCCAGCAGCTTCCGGGACGTACTTAGCACAGATGCGCAGTATTTT. As protein: CASSFRDVLSTDAQYF.

This clonotype was recorded at least ten times. This chain uses TRBV19 with TRBJ2-1; unclear D gene. Germline-derived CDR1 and CDR2 are LNHDA and SQIVND (reference sequence). This CDR3 comprises 13 residues. Trimming pared 3 bases from V and 7 bases from J, leaving 10 bases between. CDR3 residues: CASSIGLWNEQFF. CDR3 DNA sequence: TGTGCCAGTAGTATCGGATTGTGGAATGAGCAGTTCTTC.